The 31 T cell receptor beta chains listed next were all sequenced from one sample in a study of blood T cell repertoires in COVID-19. This table comes from immunoSEQ multiplex PCR, and its TCRdb copy is limited to in-frame clones, with some not included. The table has about 150,000 clones, approximately 88% seen once. Sequencing input: PBMCs or T cells enriched from blood (not recorded which). The receptors were gathered from a man aged 70 or older who had been exposed to COVID-19.

V and J are TRBV9 and TRBJ2-2; 8 bases align to TRBD2. Trimming removed 2 bases from V and 3 bases from J; junction bases left unmatched: 0. Germline V gives CDR1 SGDLS, CDR2 YYNGEE. This CDR3 region has 14 residues. The chain's CDR3 is CASSVGGDTGELFF. The CDR3 nucleotides read TGTGCCAGCAGCGTCGGGGGGGACACCGGGGAGCTGTTTTTT.

The CDR3 region has the DNA TGCGCCAGCAGCTTGGCTCTGGGCGGGCCCTACGAGCAGTACTTC. Amino acid sequence: CASSLALGGPYEQYF. V is TRBV5-1 and J is TRBJ2-7; D may be TRBD2 (5 bases). Germline loops: CDR1 SGHRS, CDR2 YFSETQ. V was cut by 0 bases and J by 2 bases, with 12 bases left in between. This CDR3 has 15 residues. The full variable domain, rest sourced from reference TRBV5-1 and TRBJ2-7, is KAGVTQTPRYLIKTRGQQVTLSCSPISGHRSVSWYQQTPGQGLQFLFEYFSETQRNKGNFPGRFSGRQFSNSRSEMNVSTLELGDSALYLCASSLALGGPYEQYFGPGTRLTVT.

The gene calls are TRBV7-3 and TRBJ2-3; D gene ambiguous. Germline-derived CDR1 and CDR2 are SGHTA and FQGTGA. Trimming left V 4 bases short and J 2 bases short, with 10 bases between. This CDR3 is 14 amino acids long. This CDR3 reads CASSSQAHTDTQYF. CDR3 coding DNA: TGTGCCAGCAGCTCCCAGGCCCACACAGATACGCAGTATTTT.

The rearrangement joins TRBV3-1 (or the pseudogene TRBV3-2) to TRBJ1-2; D not certain. With 5 bases removed from V and 4 bases from J, the gap between germline ends came to 8 bases. Germline CDR1 reads LGHDT; CDR2 reads YNNKEL (reference sequence). The CDR3 consists of 12 residues. This CDR3 reads CASSSAGYGYTF. For the CDR3, the DNA is TGTGCCAGCAGCTCAGCAGGCTATGGCTACACCTTC.

CDR3 sequence: CASSLAPNRDTQYF. Written as DNA, the CDR3 is TGTGCCAGCAGCTTAGCGCCCAATCGGGATACGCAGTATTTT. This chain links TRBV7-2 with TRBJ2-3, with D hard to call. Germline CDR1 reads SGHTA; CDR2 reads FQGNSA. This CDR3 has 14 residues. The V and J ends lost 0 bases and 6 bases respectively, with 10 bases between them. Looking up the rest from reference TRBV7-2 and TRBJ2-3 gives the full variable domain: GAGVSQSPSNKVTEKGKDVELRCDPISGHTALYWYRQSLGQGLEFLIYFQGNSAPDKSGLPSDRFSAERTGGSVSTLTIQRTQQEDSAVYLCASSLAPNRDTQYFGPGTRLTVL.

The V and J genes are TRBV6-5 and TRBJ2-7; D is perhaps TRBD2 (5 bases). This CDR3 has 14 amino acids. Germline assignment: CDR1 MNHEY and CDR2 SVGAGI. Trimming removed 6 bases at V and 6 bases at J, with 18 bases between. In DNA, the CDR3 is TGTGCCAGCAGGGTTCAGGACTGGACCGCCGAGCAGTACTTC. Its protein product is CASRVQDWTAEQYF.

The chain combines TRBV5-1 with TRBJ1-2, with D uncertain. Per the germline V gene, CDR1 is SGHRS and CDR2 is YFSETQ. V was shortened by 0 bases and J by 8 bases, with 8 bases between the two germline ends. The CDR3 has 12 amino acids. In DNA, the CDR3 is TGCGCCAGCAGCTTGGACCCGGGGGGCTACACCTTC. Amino acids: CASSLDPGGYTF.

The chain employs TRBV4-3 and TRBJ2-7, with TRBD2 as a possible D gene (5 bases). Germline-derived CDR1 and CDR2 are LGHNA and YSLEER. This CDR3 comprises 14 residues. V was pared by 0 bases and J by 4 bases, with 10 bases between. CDR3 in DNA: TGCGCCAGCAGCCAAGAGAGAGGGATATACGAGCAGTACTTC. Encoded protein: CASSQERGIYEQYF.

This clone has just one count. V and J are TRBV5-1 and TRBJ1-6; 7 nucleotides line up with TRBD1. The CDR3 runs 15 residues. The ends lost 3 bases at V and 8 bases at J; junction bases unmatched: 8. From germline, CDR1 is SGHRS and CDR2 YFSETQ. The CDR3 DNA is TGCGCCAGCAGCTCAGGACAGGTTGTCGATTCACCCCTCCACTTT. Translating gives CASSSGQVVDSPLHF. Using reference TRBV5-1 and TRBJ1-6 for the parts outside the CDR3, the full variable domain is KAGVTQTPRYLIKTRGQQVTLSCSPISGHRSVSWYQQTPGQGLQFLFEYFSETQRNKGNFPGRFSGRQFSNSRSEMNVSTLELGDSALYLCASSSGQVVDSPLHFGNGTRLTVT.

V gene TRBV7-2 combines with J gene TRBJ1-3, with D unresolved. The CDR3 runs to 15 residues. V shed 1 base and J shed 0 bases, with 7 bases lying between them. CDR1 is SGHTA and CDR2 is FQGNSA in the germline V gene. The CDR3 sequence is CASSLDYVSGNTIYF. DNA for the CDR3: TGTGCCAGCAGCTTAGACTACGTCTCTGGAAACACCATATATTTT.

The chain is built from TRBV5-5 and TRBJ2-7, with a tentative D call TRBD2 (5 bases). Germline values: CDR1 SGHKS, CDR2 YYEKEE (reference sequence). Trimming shortened V by 4 bases and J by 7 bases, and 12 bases separated the two germline ends. The CDR3 totals 12 residues. CDR3 DNA sequence: TGTGCCAGCAGCCCAGGAGGTTGGGAGCAGTACTTC. Residues: CASSPGGWEQYF.

This chain links TRBV6-4 with TRBJ2-6; D perhaps matches TRBD1 (5 bases). This CDR3 has 18 residues. The germline V gene has CDR1 MRHNA and CDR2 SNTAGT. V was trimmed by 4 bases and J by 0 bases, leaving 16 bases between them. The CDR3 DNA follows: TGTGCCAGCAGTGTAGTGGCAGGGCCCATCTCTGGGGCCAACGTCCTGACTTTC. Its protein product is CASSVVAGPISGANVLTF.

The rearrangement joins TRBV5-4 to TRBJ1-1; TRBD1 is a possible D gene (5 bases). The V gene's germline CDR1 is SGHNT and CDR2 YYREEE (reference sequence). The CDR3 contains 17 residues. V shed 3 bases and J shed 1 base, with 19 bases lying between them. The CDR3 loop is CASSSRRRGLSNTEAFF. The CDR3 region has the DNA TGTGCCAGCAGCTCCCGGCGGCGGGGACTCTCGAACACTGAAGCTTTCTTT.

The chain uses TRBV5-4 and TRBJ1-2; D gene ambiguous. Trimming removed 7 bases at V and 8 bases at J, with 18 bases between. The length of the CDR3 is 13 residues. Per the germline V gene, CDR1 is SGHNT and CDR2 is YYREEE (reference sequence). CDR3 bases: TGTGCCAGCTTCCAACTGGGCTCGTGGGGCTACACCTTC. Translation gives CASFQLGSWGYTF.

The V call is TRBV7-3, the J call TRBJ2-5, with 9 nucleotides matching TRBD1. V was pared by 4 bases and J by 5 bases, with 11 bases of the junction left unmatched. There are 16 residues in the CDR3. Germline loops: CDR1 SGHTA, CDR2 FQGTGA. Here the CDR3 DNA reads TGTGCCAGCAGCTCCAGTCCCGGGACAGGGATGGAGACCCAGTACTTC. It encodes CASSSSPGTGMETQYF.

CDR3 DNA: TGTGCCAGCACCGAGCGGGAGACCCAGTACTTC. This sequence encodes CASTERETQYF. The chain carries TRBV28 and TRBJ2-5; possibly TRBD2 for D (5 bases). This CDR3 has 11 amino acids. Germline CDR1 reads MDHEN; CDR2 reads SYDVKM. Between the trimmed V and J ends, which lost 7 bases and 5 bases, there was a span of 8 bases.

The chain uses TRBV6-2 or TRBV6-3 and TRBJ2-7; the match to TRBD2 covers 10 bases. Germline trimming cut 2 bases from V and 5 bases from J; bases unmatched to any gene: 6. Per germline, CDR1 MNHEY and CDR2 SVGEGT. This CDR3 contains 15 residues. The DNA for the CDR3 is TGTGCCAGCAGTTACCAGCGGGAGGGCTACAACGAGCAGTACTTC. Protein sequence: CASSYQREGYNEQYF.

This sequence joins TRBV12-3 or TRBV12-4 and TRBJ2-7, with D perhaps TRBD1 (6 bases). Trimming took off 6 bases at V and 5 bases at J, with 14 bases between the two ends. The CDR3 is 13 amino acids. Written as DNA, the CDR3 is TGTGCCAGCAGCAGTCCGGGACAACACGAGCAGTACTTC. The encoded protein is CASSSPGQHEQYF.

This clone was seen only once. J is TRBJ2-3 and V is TRBV11-2; D unclear. Between the trimmed V and J ends, which lost 1 base and 2 bases, there was a span of 10 bases. There are 15 residues in the CDR3. CDR1 SGHAT and CDR2 FQNNGV come from the germline V gene. CDR3 amino acids: CASSLGSLSTDTQYF. The CDR3 nucleotides are TGTGCCAGCAGCTTAGGTTCCCTCTCCACAGATACGCAGTATTTT.

The chain combines TRBV2 with TRBJ1-5; D is perhaps TRBD1 (5 bases). The CDR3 sequence is 16 residues long. The V gene lost 7 bases and the J gene lost 1 base, with 17 bases spanning the gap. Looked up from germline, CDR1 is SNHLY and CDR2 is FYNNEI. The CDR3 region has the DNA TGTGCCAGCATCATGGGGCCTGGAGGGAGCAATCAGCCCCAGCATTTT. Its translation is CASIMGPGGSNQPQHF.

The chain joins TRBV2 to TRBJ2-1, with D unclear. Germline lookup yields CDR1 SNHLY and CDR2 FYNNEI. CDR3 length: 11 amino acids. V was clipped by 4 bases and J by 8 bases, with 6 bases between them. The CDR3 nucleotides read TGTGCCAGCAGTGCGGTGTATGAGCAGTTCTTC. Protein product: CASSAVYEQFF.

As for this clone: Distinct nucleotide sequences in the sample also encode this CDR3. The gene calls are TRBV15 and TRBJ2-7; 8 nucleotides match TRBD2. The CDR3 contains 15 residues. Trimming cost V 0 bases and J 5 bases; bases outside gene matches: 6. The germline gives CDR1 LNHNV, CDR2 YYDKDF (reference sequence). The CDR3 region has the DNA TGTGCCACCAGCAGAGATCCGGGAGGGTCGGACGAGCAGTACTTC. This gives the protein CATSRDPGGSDEQYF.

In DNA, the CDR3 is TGTGCCAGCAGTCGGACAGGTTTCACAGATACGCAGTATTTT. Amino acids: CASSRTGFTDTQYF. J is TRBJ2-3 and V is TRBV28; TRBD1 matches at 7 bases. Germline loops: CDR1 MDHEN, CDR2 SYDVKM. CDR3 size: 14 residues. The V segment lost 5 bases and the J segment 2 bases; nucleotides outside the gene matches: 4.

J is TRBJ1-2 and V is TRBV19; no firm D call. CDR3 length: 17 amino acids. The V gene lost 4 bases and the J gene lost 0 bases, with 18 bases spanning the gap. Per the germline V gene, CDR1 is LNHDA and CDR2 is SQIVND (reference sequence). As DNA, the CDR3 is TGTGCCAGTAGTAAACCCCCCCACGGGAAAGCTAACTATGGCTACACCTTC. Translating gives CASSKPPHGKANYGYTF.

The V call is TRBV3-1 (or the pseudogene TRBV3-2), the J call TRBJ1-1; D may be TRBD1 (6 bases). This CDR3 is 13 amino acids long. The V and J ends lost 3 bases and 7 bases respectively, with 12 bases between them. Germline CDR1 and CDR2: LGHDT and YNNKEL (reference sequence). The CDR3 spells CASSHRTDFEAFF. The CDR3, as DNA: TGTGCCAGCAGCCACAGGACAGATTTTGAAGCTTTCTTT.

This sequence joins TRBV7-9 and TRBJ1-5; D remains unclear. Deletions cut 1 base from V and 3 bases from J, with 10 bases between. The CDR3 is 15 amino acids. Germline V gene sequence: CDR1 SEHNR, CDR2 FQNEAQ (reference sequence). The CDR3 DNA follows: TGTGCCAGCAGCTTAGATGGTCGAGTCAATCAGCCCCAGCATTTT. Its translation: CASSLDGRVNQPQHF. Filled out from reference TRBV7-9 and TRBJ1-5, the complete variable domain reads DTGVSQNPRHKITKRGQNVTFRCDPISEHNRLYWYRQTLGQGPEFLTYFQNEAQLEKSRLLSDRFSAERPKGSFSTLEIQRTEQGDSAMYLCASSLDGRVNQPQHFGDGTRLSIL.

This rearrangement joins TRBV7-2 to TRBJ1-2; possibly TRBD1 for D (6 bases). V lost 1 base to trimming and J lost 6 bases, with 12 bases between them. The germline gives CDR1 SGHTA, CDR2 FQGNSA. This CDR3 has 14 residues. CDR3 in amino acids: CASSLEYRANGYTF. CDR3 nucleotide sequence: TGTGCCAGCAGCTTAGAGTACAGGGCCAATGGCTACACCTTC.

A single count supports this clone. The chain couples TRBV5-1 to TRBJ2-7; D is possibly TRBD1 (6 bases). V was pared by 4 bases and J by 0 bases, with 26 bases between. The germline V gene encodes CDR1 SGHRS and CDR2 YFSETQ. This CDR3 is 19 amino acids long. In nucleotides, the CDR3 is TGCGCCAGCAGCGTCGAGAATTCAGGGGCCACCTTTCGCTCCTACGAGCAGTACTTC. It codes for CASSVENSGATFRSYEQYF.

This chain joins TRBV9 and TRBJ2-1; 8 nucleotides agree with TRBD2. The V and J ends lost 0 bases and 7 bases, in that order; junction bases with no gene match: 6. Per germline, CDR1 SGDLS and CDR2 YYNGEE. This CDR3 is 15 amino acids long. The CDR3 reads CASSVDGGGRNEQFF. The CDR3 DNA reads TGTGCCAGCAGCGTAGACGGGGGGGGCCGGAATGAGCAGTTCTTC.

The genes are TRBV24-1 and TRBJ1-1; TRBD1 matches 11 bases. The junction had 1 base not matched to a gene; V was cut back by 4 bases and J by 4 bases. The length of the CDR3 is 14 residues. The V gene's germline CDR1 is KGHDR and CDR2 SFDVKD. The DNA of the CDR3 is TGTGCCACCAGTGAGGGGACAGGGGGCACTGAAGCTTTCTTT. Protein sequence: CATSEGTGGTEAFF.

This chain links TRBV19 with TRBJ1-2; tentatively, D is TRBD1 (5 bases). Trimming stripped 5 bases from V and 4 bases from J, with 14 bases between. CDR3 length equals 14 residues. The V gene's germline CDR1 is LNHDA and CDR2 SQIVND (reference sequence). CDR3 protein: CASSPRTSSYGYTF. Written as DNA, the CDR3 is TGTGCCAGTAGTCCACGGACATCGTCCTATGGCTACACCTTC.